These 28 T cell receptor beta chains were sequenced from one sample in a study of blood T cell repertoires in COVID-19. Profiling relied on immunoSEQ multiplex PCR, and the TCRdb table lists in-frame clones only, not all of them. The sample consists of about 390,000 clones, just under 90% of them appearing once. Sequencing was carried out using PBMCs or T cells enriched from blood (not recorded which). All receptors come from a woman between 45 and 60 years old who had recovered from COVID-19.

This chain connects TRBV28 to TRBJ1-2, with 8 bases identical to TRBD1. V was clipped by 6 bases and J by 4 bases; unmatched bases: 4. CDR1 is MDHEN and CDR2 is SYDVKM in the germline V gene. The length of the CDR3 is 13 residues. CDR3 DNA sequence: TGTGCCAGCAGACAGGGGGGACCCTATGGCTACACCTTC. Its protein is CASRQGGPYGYTF.

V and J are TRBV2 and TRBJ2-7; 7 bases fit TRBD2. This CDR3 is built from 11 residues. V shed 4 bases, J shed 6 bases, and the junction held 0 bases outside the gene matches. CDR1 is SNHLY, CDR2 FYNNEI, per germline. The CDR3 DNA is TGTGCCAGCAGTGGGGGGGGCGAGCAGTACTTC. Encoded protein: CASSGGGEQYF.

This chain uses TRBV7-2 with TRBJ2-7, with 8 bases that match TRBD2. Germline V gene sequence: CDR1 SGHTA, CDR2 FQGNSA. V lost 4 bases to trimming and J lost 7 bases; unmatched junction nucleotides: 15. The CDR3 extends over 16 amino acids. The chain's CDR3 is CASSWGTRTRRGEQYF. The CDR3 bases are TGTGCCAGCAGCTGGGGGACTAGGACTCGCCGGGGAGAGCAGTACTTC.

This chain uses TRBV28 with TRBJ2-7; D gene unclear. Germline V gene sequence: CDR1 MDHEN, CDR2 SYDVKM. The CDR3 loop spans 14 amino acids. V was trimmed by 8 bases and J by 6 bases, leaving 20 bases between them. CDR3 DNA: TGTGCCAGCCGTCCAGGCGCATCACGTACCGAGCAGTACTTC. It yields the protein CASRPGASRTEQYF.

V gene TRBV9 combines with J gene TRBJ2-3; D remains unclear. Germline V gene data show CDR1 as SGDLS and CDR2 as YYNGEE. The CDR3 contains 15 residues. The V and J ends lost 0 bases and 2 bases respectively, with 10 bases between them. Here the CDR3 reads CASSVVGRPTDTQYF. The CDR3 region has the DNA TGTGCCAGCAGCGTAGTAGGCAGGCCCACAGATACGCAGTATTTT.

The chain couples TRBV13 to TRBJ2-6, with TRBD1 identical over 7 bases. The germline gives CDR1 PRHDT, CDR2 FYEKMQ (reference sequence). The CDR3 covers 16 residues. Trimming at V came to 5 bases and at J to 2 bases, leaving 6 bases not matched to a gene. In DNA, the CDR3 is TGTGCCAGCAGCGCAACTACAGGGGCTGGGGCCAACGTCCTGACTTTC. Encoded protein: CASSATTGAGANVLTF.

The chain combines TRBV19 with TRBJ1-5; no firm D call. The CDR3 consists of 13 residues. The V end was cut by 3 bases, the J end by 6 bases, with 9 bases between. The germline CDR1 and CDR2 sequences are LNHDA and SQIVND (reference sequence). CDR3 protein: CASSIREAQPQHF. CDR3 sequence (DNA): TGTGCCAGTAGTATCCGAGAAGCTCAGCCCCAGCATTTT. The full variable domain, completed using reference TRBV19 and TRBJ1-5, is DGGITQSPKYLFRKEGQNVTLSCEQNLNHDAMYWYRQDPGQGLRLIYYSQIVNDFQKGDIAEGYSVSREKKESFPLTVTSAQKNPTAFYLCASSIREAQPQHFGDGTRLSIL.

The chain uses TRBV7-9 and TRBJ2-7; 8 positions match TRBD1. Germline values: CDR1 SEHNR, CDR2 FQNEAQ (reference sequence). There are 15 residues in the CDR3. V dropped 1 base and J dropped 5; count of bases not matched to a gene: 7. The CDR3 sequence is CASSLGSGGFHEQYF. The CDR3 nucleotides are TGTGCCAGCAGCTTAGGTTCAGGGGGCTTCCACGAGCAGTACTTC.

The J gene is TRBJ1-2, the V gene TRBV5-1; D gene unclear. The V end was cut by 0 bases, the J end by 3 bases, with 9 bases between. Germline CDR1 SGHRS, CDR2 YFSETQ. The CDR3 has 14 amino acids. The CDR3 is CASSLAETYYGYTF. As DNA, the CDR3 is TGCGCCAGCAGCTTGGCGGAGACCTACTATGGCTACACCTTC.

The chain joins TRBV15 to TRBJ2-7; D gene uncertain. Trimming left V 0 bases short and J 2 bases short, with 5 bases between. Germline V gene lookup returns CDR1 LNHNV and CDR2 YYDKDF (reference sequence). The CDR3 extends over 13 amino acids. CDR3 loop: CATSRDPTYEQYF. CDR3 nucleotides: TGTGCCACCAGCAGAGACCCCACCTACGAGCAGTACTTC.

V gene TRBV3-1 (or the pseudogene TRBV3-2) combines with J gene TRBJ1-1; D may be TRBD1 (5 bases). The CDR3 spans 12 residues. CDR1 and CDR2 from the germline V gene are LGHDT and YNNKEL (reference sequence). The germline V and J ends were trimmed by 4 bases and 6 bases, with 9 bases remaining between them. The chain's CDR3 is CASSRGVSEAFF. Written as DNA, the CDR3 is TGTGCCAGCAGCCGGGGCGTATCTGAAGCTTTCTTT.

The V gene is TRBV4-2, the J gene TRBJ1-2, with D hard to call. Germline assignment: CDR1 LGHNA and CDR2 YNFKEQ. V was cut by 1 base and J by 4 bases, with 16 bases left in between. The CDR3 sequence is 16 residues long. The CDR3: CASSQVLRERAYGYTF. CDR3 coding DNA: TGTGCCAGCAGCCAAGTCCTCCGGGAGAGGGCCTATGGCTACACCTTC.

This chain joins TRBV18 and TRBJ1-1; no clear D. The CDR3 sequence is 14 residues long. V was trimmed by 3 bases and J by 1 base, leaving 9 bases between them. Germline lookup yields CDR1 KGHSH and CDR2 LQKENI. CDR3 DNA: TGTGCCAGCTCACCCGGACTGAAGAACACTGAAGCTTTCTTT. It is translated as CASSPGLKNTEAFF. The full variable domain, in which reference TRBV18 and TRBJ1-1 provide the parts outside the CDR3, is NAGVMQNPRHLVRRRGQEARLRCSPMKGHSHVYWYRQLPEEGLKFMVYLQKENIIDESGMPKERFSAEFPKEGPSILRIQQVVRGDSAAYFCASSPGLKNTEAFFGQGTRLTVV.

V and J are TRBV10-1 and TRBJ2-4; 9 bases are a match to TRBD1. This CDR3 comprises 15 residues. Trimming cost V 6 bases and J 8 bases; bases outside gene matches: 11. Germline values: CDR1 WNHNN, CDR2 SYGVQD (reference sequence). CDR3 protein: CASRIGQGSGDIQYF. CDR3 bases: TGCGCCAGCAGAATCGGACAGGGGTCGGGGGACATTCAGTACTTC.

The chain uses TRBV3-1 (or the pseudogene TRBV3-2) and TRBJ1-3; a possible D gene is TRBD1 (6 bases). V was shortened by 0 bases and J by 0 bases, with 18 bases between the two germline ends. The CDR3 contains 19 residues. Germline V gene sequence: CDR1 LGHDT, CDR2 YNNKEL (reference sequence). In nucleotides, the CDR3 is TGTGCCAGCAGCCAAGATCTAAGGGGGTTGAGCGACTCTGGAAACACCATATATTTT. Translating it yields CASSQDLRGLSDSGNTIYF.

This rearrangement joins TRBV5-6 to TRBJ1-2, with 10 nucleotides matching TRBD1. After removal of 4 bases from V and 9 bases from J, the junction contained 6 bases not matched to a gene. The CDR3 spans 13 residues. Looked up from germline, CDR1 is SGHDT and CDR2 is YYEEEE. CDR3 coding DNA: TGTGCCAGCAGCCCGGGACAGGGGTTAAGCTACACCTTC. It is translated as CASSPGQGLSYTF.

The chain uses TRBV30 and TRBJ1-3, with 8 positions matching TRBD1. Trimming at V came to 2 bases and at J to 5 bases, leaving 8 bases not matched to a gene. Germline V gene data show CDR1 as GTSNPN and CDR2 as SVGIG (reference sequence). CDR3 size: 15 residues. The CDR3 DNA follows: TGTGCCTGGAGTCCCCAGGACAGGGAAAGAAACACCATATATTTT. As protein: CAWSPQDRERNTIYF. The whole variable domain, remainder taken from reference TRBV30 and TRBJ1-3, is SQTIHQWPATLVQPVGSPLSLECTVEGTSNPNLYWYRQAAGRGLQLLFYSVGIGQISSEVPQNLSASRPQDRQFILSSKKLLLSDSGFYLCAWSPQDRERNTIYFGEGSWLTVV.

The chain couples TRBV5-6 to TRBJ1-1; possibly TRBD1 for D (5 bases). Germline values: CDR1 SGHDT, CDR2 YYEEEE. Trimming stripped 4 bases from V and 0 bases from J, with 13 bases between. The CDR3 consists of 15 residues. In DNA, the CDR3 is TGTGCCAGCAGCCACGGGGGGACGTTGAACACTGAAGCTTTCTTT. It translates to CASSHGGTLNTEAFF. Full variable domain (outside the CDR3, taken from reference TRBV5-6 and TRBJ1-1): DAGVTQSPTHLIKTRGQQVTLRCSPKSGHDTVSWYQQALGQGPQFIFQYYEEEERQRGNFPDRFSGHQFPNYSSELNVNALLLGDSALYLCASSHGGTLNTEAFFGQGTRLTVV.

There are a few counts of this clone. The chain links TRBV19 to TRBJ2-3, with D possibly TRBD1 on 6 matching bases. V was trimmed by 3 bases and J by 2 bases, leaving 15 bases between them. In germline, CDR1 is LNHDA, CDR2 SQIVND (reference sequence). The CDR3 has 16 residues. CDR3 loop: CASSMGARSPTDTQYF. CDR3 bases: TGTGCCAGTAGTATGGGGGCCCGGTCCCCCACAGATACGCAGTATTTT. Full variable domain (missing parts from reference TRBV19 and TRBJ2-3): DGGITQSPKYLFRKEGQNVTLSCEQNLNHDAMYWYRQDPGQGLRLIYYSQIVNDFQKGDIAEGYSVSREKKESFPLTVTSAQKNPTAFYLCASSMGARSPTDTQYFGPGTRLTVL.

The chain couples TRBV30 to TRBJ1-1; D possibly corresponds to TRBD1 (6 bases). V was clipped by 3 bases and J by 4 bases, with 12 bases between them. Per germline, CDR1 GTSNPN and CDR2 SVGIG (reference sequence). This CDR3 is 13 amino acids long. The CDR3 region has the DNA TGTGCCTGGAGCTCAGGGGTTGCCACTGAAGCTTTCTTT. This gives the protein CAWSSGVATEAFF.

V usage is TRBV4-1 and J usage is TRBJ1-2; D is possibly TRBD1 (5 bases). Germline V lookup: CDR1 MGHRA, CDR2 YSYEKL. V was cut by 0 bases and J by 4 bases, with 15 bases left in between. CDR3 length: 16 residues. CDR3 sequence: CASSQDEWGVSYGYTF. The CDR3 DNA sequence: TGCGCCAGCAGCCAAGACGAGTGGGGGGTCTCCTATGGCTACACCTTC.

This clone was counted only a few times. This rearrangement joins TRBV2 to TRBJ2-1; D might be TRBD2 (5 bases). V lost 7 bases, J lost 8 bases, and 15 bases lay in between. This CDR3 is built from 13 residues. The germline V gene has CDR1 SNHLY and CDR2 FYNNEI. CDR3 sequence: CASTVNGRDEQFF. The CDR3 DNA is TGTGCCAGCACGGTGAATGGGCGGGATGAGCAGTTCTTC.

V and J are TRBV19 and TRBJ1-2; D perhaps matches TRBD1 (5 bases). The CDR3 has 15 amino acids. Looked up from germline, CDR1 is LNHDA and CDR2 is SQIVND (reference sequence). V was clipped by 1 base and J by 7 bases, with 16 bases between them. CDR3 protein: CASSIVWQGSRGYTF. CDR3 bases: TGTGCCAGTAGTATAGTTTGGCAGGGAAGTCGTGGCTACACCTTC. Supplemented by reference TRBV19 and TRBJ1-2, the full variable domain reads DGGITQSPKYLFRKEGQNVTLSCEQNLNHDAMYWYRQDPGQGLRLIYYSQIVNDFQKGDIAEGYSVSREKKESFPLTVTSAQKNPTAFYLCASSIVWQGSRGYTFGSGTRLTVV.

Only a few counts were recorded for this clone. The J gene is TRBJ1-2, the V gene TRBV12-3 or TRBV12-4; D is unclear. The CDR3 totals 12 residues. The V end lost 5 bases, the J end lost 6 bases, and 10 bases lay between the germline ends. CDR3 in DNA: TGTGCCAGCAGTGCAGACTCCAATGGCTACACCTTC. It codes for CASSADSNGYTF.

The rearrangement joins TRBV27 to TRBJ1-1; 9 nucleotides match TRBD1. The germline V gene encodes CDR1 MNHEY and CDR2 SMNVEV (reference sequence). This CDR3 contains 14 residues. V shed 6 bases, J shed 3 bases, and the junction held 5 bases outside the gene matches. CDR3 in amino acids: CASRNRGLDTEAFF. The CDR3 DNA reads TGTGCCAGCAGAAACAGGGGGCTGGACACTGAAGCTTTCTTT.

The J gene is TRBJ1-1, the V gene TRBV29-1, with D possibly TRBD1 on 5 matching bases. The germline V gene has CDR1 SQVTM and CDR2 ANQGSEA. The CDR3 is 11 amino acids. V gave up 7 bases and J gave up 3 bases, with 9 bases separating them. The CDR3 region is CSAGGYTEAFF. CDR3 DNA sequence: TGCAGCGCTGGGGGGTACACTGAAGCTTTCTTT.

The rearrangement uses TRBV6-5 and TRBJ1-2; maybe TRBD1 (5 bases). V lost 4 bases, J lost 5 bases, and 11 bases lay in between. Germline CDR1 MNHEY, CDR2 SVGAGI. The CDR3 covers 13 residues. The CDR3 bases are TGTGCCAGCAGTTCGGGGGACGGATATGGCTACACCTTC. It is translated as CASSSGDGYGYTF.

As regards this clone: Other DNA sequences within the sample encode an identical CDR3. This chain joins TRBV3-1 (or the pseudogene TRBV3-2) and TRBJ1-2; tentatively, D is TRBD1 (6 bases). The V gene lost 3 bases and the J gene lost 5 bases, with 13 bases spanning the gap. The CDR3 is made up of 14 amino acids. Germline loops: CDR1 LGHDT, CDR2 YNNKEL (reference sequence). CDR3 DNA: TGTGCCAGCAGCCAGCCGGGGAGGGGGTATGGCTACACCTTC. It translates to CASSQPGRGYGYTF.